The 31 T cell receptor beta chains in this list originate from one sample, sequenced in a study of cytomegalovirus exposure and HLA in healthy donors. The PCR made use of 60 Vbeta and 13 Jbeta primers. Only in-frame clones appear in the TCRdb table, and some are missing; sequencing was by immunoSEQ multiplex PCR. The sample yields tens of thousands of clones, almost 85% seen once. The sample was PBMCs. These receptors were obtained from a woman younger than 30 in good health and CMV-seropositive.

This chain joins TRBV25-1 and TRBJ2-2; D gene uncertain. This CDR3 region has 17 residues. Trimming pared 3 bases from V and 1 base from J, leaving 15 bases between. The germline gives CDR1 MGHDK, CDR2 SYGVNS. DNA for the CDR3: TGTGCCAGCAGTGAGTTGACACGGAAACAGAACACCGGGGAGCTGTTTTTT. Translation: CASSELTRKQNTGELFF.

CDR3 loop: CATSLEGSQPQHF. DNA of the CDR3: TGTGCCACCAGCTTAGAAGGGAGTCAGCCCCAGCATTTT. The J gene is TRBJ1-5, the V gene TRBV15; no clear D. This CDR3 contains 13 residues. Trimming removed 5 bases at V and 6 bases at J, with 11 bases between. CDR1 is LNHNV, CDR2 YYDKDF, per germline (reference sequence).

The rearrangement joins TRBV10-3 to TRBJ2-7, with D possibly being TRBD1 (5 bases). The CDR3 consists of 12 residues. V was shortened by 8 bases and J by 2 bases, with 10 bases between the two germline ends. Per the germline V gene, CDR1 is ENHRY and CDR2 is SYGVKD. The CDR3 DNA is TGTGCCATCCGCCAGGACACCTACGAGCAGTACTTC. The encoded protein is CAIRQDTYEQYF.

The gene calls are TRBV6-1 and TRBJ1-3, with D possibly being TRBD1 (5 bases). The CDR3 runs 15 residues. V lost 5 bases, J lost 1 base, and 12 bases lay in between. The germline V gene has CDR1 MNHNS and CDR2 SASEGT. In nucleotides, the CDR3 is TGTGCCAGCAGTCCAGGGAGCGGGTCTGGAAACACCATATATTTT. Translated: CASSPGSGSGNTIYF.

The CDR3 loop reads CASSPGGFSNEKLFF. As DNA, the CDR3 is TGTGCCAGCAGCCCAGGGGGCTTCAGTAATGAAAAACTGTTTTTT. V and J are TRBV11-2 and TRBJ1-4; 8 positions match TRBD1. This CDR3 spans 15 amino acids. V was clipped by 5 bases and J by 4 bases; unmatched bases: 6. In germline, CDR1 is SGHAT, CDR2 FQNNGV.

This chain links TRBV5-6 with TRBJ1-5; possibly TRBD1 for D (6 bases). Deletions cut 4 bases from V and 9 bases from J, with 17 bases between. The CDR3 spans 14 residues. Germline V lookup: CDR1 SGHDT, CDR2 YYEEEE. CDR3 coding DNA: TGTGCCAGCAGCCTCGGACAGAGGGACGGGCCCCAGCATTTT. Translation gives CASSLGQRDGPQHF.

The sample holds one count of this clone. The chain couples TRBV10-3 to TRBJ2-3; tentatively, D is TRBD1 (5 bases). The CDR3 is made up of 14 amino acids. Germline values: CDR1 ENHRY, CDR2 SYGVKD. V dropped 0 bases and J dropped 1 base, with 5 bases sitting between them. DNA for the CDR3: TGTGCCATCAGTGAGTCAGGGGGCACAGATACGCAGTATTTT. Encoded protein: CAISESGGTDTQYF.

V gene TRBV27 combines with J gene TRBJ1-5; D call uncertain. This CDR3 region has 14 residues. Germline CDR1 MNHEY, CDR2 SMNVEV (reference sequence). Trimming removed 0 bases from V and 4 bases from J, with 7 bases in between. The CDR3 bases are TGTGCCAGCAGTTTATCAGGGAGGAATCAGCCCCAGCATTTT. Translation: CASSLSGRNQPQHF.

This chain links TRBV5-1 with TRBJ1-2; 7 nucleotides align to TRBD1. Germline V gene lookup returns CDR1 SGHRS and CDR2 YFSETQ. This CDR3 contains 13 residues. J was trimmed by 4 bases and V by 4 bases; bases with no gene match: 4. The CDR3 nucleotides read TGCGCCAGCAGCCCAGGACAGGTCTATGGCTACACCTTC. Translating gives CASSPGQVYGYTF. Drawing the rest from reference TRBV5-1 and TRBJ1-2, the complete variable domain is KAGVTQTPRYLIKTRGQQVTLSCSPISGHRSVSWYQQTPGQGLQFLFEYFSETQRNKGNFPGRFSGRQFSNSRSEMNVSTLELGDSALYLCASSPGQVYGYTFGSGTRLTVV.

This clone was counted only a few times. The chain employs TRBV6-5 and TRBJ1-1; the match to TRBD1 covers 7 bases. This CDR3 is built from 15 residues. The germline V gene encodes CDR1 MNHEY and CDR2 SVGAGI. V dropped 0 bases and J dropped 5; count of bases not matched to a gene: 6. The CDR3 bases are TGTGCCAGCAGTTACTCGACAGGGTTAGGTACTGAAGCTTTCTTT. This encodes CASSYSTGLGTEAFF.

This clone was found once. The chain couples TRBV5-1 to TRBJ2-3; 9 bases line up with TRBD2. With V trimmed by 0 bases and J by 4 bases, 6 bases remained unmatched. Per germline, CDR1 SGHRS and CDR2 YFSETQ. The CDR3 contains 16 residues. The CDR3 loop reads CASSLAGGRAADTQYF. CDR3 in DNA: TGCGCCAGCAGCTTGGCCGGCGGGAGGGCCGCAGATACGCAGTATTTT. Drawing the rest from reference TRBV5-1 and TRBJ2-3, the complete variable domain is KAGVTQTPRYLIKTRGQQVTLSCSPISGHRSVSWYQQTPGQGLQFLFEYFSETQRNKGNFPGRFSGRQFSNSRSEMNVSTLELGDSALYLCASSLAGGRAADTQYFGPGTRLTVL.

Only a few counts were recorded for this clone. The V and J genes are TRBV9 and TRBJ2-7; weak D call: TRBD2 (6 bases). CDR1 and CDR2 from the germline V gene are SGDLS and YYNGEE. This CDR3 is 14 amino acids long. V was clipped by 0 bases and J by 0 bases, with 7 bases between them. The chain's CDR3 is CASSVVGSSYEQYF. DNA of the CDR3: TGTGCCAGCAGCGTAGTCGGGAGCTCCTACGAGCAGTACTTC.

The V call is TRBV14, the J call TRBJ1-4, with D unclear. With 5 bases removed from V and 11 bases from J, the gap between germline ends came to 15 bases. The CDR3 covers 13 residues. Germline V gives CDR1 SGHDN, CDR2 FVKESK. The CDR3 loop is CASSDRQASKLFF. The CDR3, as DNA: TGTGCCAGCAGCGACCGTCAGGCGTCGAAACTGTTTTTT.

The rearrangement uses TRBV9 and TRBJ2-2; 9 nucleotides line up with TRBD2. The CDR3 has 15 amino acids. Trimming removed 2 bases from V and 2 bases from J; junction bases left unmatched: 1. Germline V gene data show CDR1 as SGDLS and CDR2 as YYNGEE. For the CDR3, the DNA is TGTGCCAGCAGCGTTAGCGGGGGTAACACCGGGGAGCTGTTTTTT. Protein sequence: CASSVSGGNTGELFF. The full variable domain, completed using reference TRBV9 and TRBJ2-2, is DSGVTQTPKHLITATGQRVTLRCSPRSGDLSVYWYQQSLDQGLQFLIQYYNGEERAKGNILERFSAQQFPDLHSELNLSSLELGDSALYFCASSVSGGNTGELFFGEGSRLTVL.

The J gene is TRBJ2-1, the V gene TRBV29-1; a possible D gene is TRBD2 (6 bases). The CDR3 runs to 14 residues. Germline CDR1 SQVTM, CDR2 ANQGSEA. The V gene lost 6 bases and the J gene lost 6 bases, with 18 bases spanning the gap. The DNA of the CDR3 is TGCAGCGTGGACCCAGGGAGGCGGTTCAATGAGCAGTTCTTC. Translating it yields CSVDPGRRFNEQFF.

A note on this clone: One junction end disagrees with the germline gene, perhaps due to a read error. The gene calls are TRBV7-9 and TRBJ1-5; 10 positions agree with TRBD1. Germline V gives CDR1 SEHNR, CDR2 FQNEAQ (reference sequence). The length of the CDR3 is 16 residues. Here the CDR3 reads CSSSPTGQGLVQPQHF. The CDR3 DNA follows: TGTTCCAGCAGCCCGACGGGACAGGGGTTAGTTCAGCCCCAGCATTTT.

The chain carries TRBV7-3 and TRBJ2-2; perhaps TRBD1 as D (7 bases). Germline lookup yields CDR1 SGHTA and CDR2 FQGTGA. There are 16 residues in the CDR3. Trimming took off 7 bases at V and 5 bases at J, with 20 bases between the two ends. CDR3 bases: TGTGCCAGCACCAAGAGTGGTCAGGGGGGAACCGGGGAGCTGTTTTTT. This translates into CASTKSGQGGTGELFF.

The chain is built from TRBV19 and TRBJ2-7; 9 positions agree with TRBD2. CDR3 size: 14 residues. Germline V gene lookup returns CDR1 LNHDA and CDR2 SQIVND (reference sequence). V was pared by 5 bases and J by 1 base, with 3 bases of the junction left unmatched. CDR3 amino acids: CASSQAGGSYEQYF. The CDR3 region has the DNA TGTGCCAGTAGTCAGGCGGGAGGGTCCTACGAGCAGTACTTC.

The chain combines TRBV2 with TRBJ2-3, with unresolved D. The length of the CDR3 is 12 residues. Trimming shortened V by 5 bases and J by 6 bases, and 9 bases separated the two germline ends. From germline, CDR1 is SNHLY and CDR2 FYNNEI. The chain's CDR3 is CASSTRWDTQYF. CDR3 sequence (DNA): TGTGCCAGCAGTACGAGGTGGGATACGCAGTATTTT.

The rearrangement uses TRBV6-5 and TRBJ2-5; 9 bases agree with TRBD1. The junction had 8 bases not matched to a gene; V was cut back by 4 bases and J by 5 bases. Germline CDR1 and CDR2: MNHEY and SVGAGI. The CDR3 covers 15 residues. The CDR3 loop is CASSFGQGMSETQYF. The CDR3 coding sequence is TGTGCCAGCAGTTTCGGACAGGGGATGTCGGAGACCCAGTACTTC.

By proportion, this clone is medium-sized (0.01 to 0.1%). The V gene is TRBV2, the J gene TRBJ2-1; D might be TRBD2 (5 bases). Germline assignment: CDR1 SNHLY and CDR2 FYNNEI. The germline V and J ends were trimmed by 7 bases and 0 bases, with 10 bases remaining between them. This CDR3 comprises 14 residues. CDR3 DNA: TGTGCCAGCACACCTAGCTACTCCTACAATGAGCAGTTCTTC. Translated: CASTPSYSYNEQFF.

This sequence joins TRBV6-5 and TRBJ1-4; 7 nucleotides match TRBD1. This CDR3 is 15 amino acids long. With V trimmed by 0 bases and J by 6 bases, 4 bases remained unmatched. CDR1 and CDR2 from the germline V gene are MNHEY and SVGAGI. The CDR3 here is CASSYSSRGDEKLFF. DNA of the CDR3: TGTGCCAGCAGTTACTCGAGCAGGGGGGATGAAAAACTGTTTTTT.

This clone was seen just once. The gene calls are TRBV10-3 and TRBJ2-3; TRBD2 matches 7 bases. Germline CDR1 and CDR2: ENHRY and SYGVKD. V lost 2 bases and J lost 7; bases outside the gene matches: 6. This CDR3 is built from 14 residues. The CDR3 region is CAISEGTSEHTQYF. The CDR3 bases are TGTGCCATCAGTGAGGGCACTAGCGAGCATACGCAGTATTTT.

A single count supports this clone. This chain connects TRBV29-1 to TRBJ2-2; 7 nucleotides line up with TRBD2. The V gene end was trimmed by 7 bases and the J gene end by 7 bases; junction bases not matched to a gene: 6. Germline assignment: CDR1 SQVTM and CDR2 ANQGSEA. The CDR3 has 12 residues. CDR3 amino acids: CSALLAVGELFF. CDR3 in DNA: TGCAGCGCCTTGCTAGCGGTCGGGGAGCTGTTTTTT.

The chain combines TRBV7-8 with TRBJ1-4; no clear D. The CDR3 is made up of 14 amino acids. Trimming shortened V by 0 bases and J by 4 bases, and 6 bases separated the two germline ends. Germline-derived CDR1 and CDR2 are SGHVS and FQNEAQ. The CDR3, as DNA: TGTGCCAGCAGCTTAGCCGGGAATAATGAAAAACTGTTTTTT. Its translation: CASSLAGNNEKLFF. The full variable domain, in which reference TRBV7-8 and TRBJ1-4 provide the parts outside the CDR3, is GAGVSQSPRYKVAKRGQDVALRCDPISGHVSLFWYQQALGQGPEFLTYFQNEAQLDKSGLPSDRFFAERPEGSVSTLKIQRTQQEDSAVYLCASSLAGNNEKLFFGSGTQLSVL.

This clone was picked up one time. The chain employs TRBV19 and TRBJ2-7; 9 positions match TRBD1. V lost 0 bases to trimming and J lost 3 bases; unmatched junction nucleotides: 9. The length of the CDR3 is 17 residues. The germline V gene encodes CDR1 LNHDA and CDR2 SQIVND (reference sequence). In DNA form, the CDR3 reads TGTGCCAGTAGTATAGAAATAGACCGGGACAGGGACTACGAGCAGTACTTC. This codes for CASSIEIDRDRDYEQYF.

The V call is TRBV6-5, the J call TRBJ1-6, with D perhaps TRBD1 (6 bases). The ends were cut back, 0 bases at V and 4 bases at J, with 7 bases in the middle. The CDR3 covers 15 residues. CDR1 is MNHEY and CDR2 is SVGAGI in the germline V gene. The CDR3 region has the DNA TGTGCCAGCAGTTACTCGGGGGCGTATAATTCACCCCTCCACTTT. Its protein product is CASSYSGAYNSPLHF.

The chain joins TRBV6-1 to TRBJ2-3, with 9 positions matching TRBD1. Germline trimming cut 7 bases from V and 1 base from J; bases unmatched to any gene: 6. CDR1 is MNHNS, CDR2 SASEGT, per germline. This CDR3 has 15 amino acids. The CDR3 DNA is TGTGCCAGCACCAGCCGGGACAGGGGCACAGATACGCAGTATTTT. The encoded protein is CASTSRDRGTDTQYF.

The genes are TRBV2 and TRBJ2-7, with 16 nucleotides matching TRBD2. Germline V gene sequence: CDR1 SNHLY, CDR2 FYNNEI. Germline trimming cut 6 bases from V and 4 bases from J; bases unmatched to any gene: 6. This CDR3 spans 16 amino acids. The CDR3 spells CASRLPGLAGGYEQYF. In nucleotides, the CDR3 is TGTGCCAGCAGACTCCCGGGACTAGCGGGGGGGTACGAGCAGTACTTC.

The chain uses TRBV6-1 and TRBJ2-7; D gene ambiguous. Per germline, CDR1 MNHNS and CDR2 SASEGT. The CDR3 runs to 14 residues. V was cut by 4 bases and J by 6 bases, with 16 bases left in between. The CDR3 coding sequence is TGTGCCAGCAGTGTTTTGACTCCCGAAAGCGAGCAGTACTTC. Translated: CASSVLTPESEQYF.

This chain uses TRBV5-6 with TRBJ1-1; TRBD1 matches at 9 bases. With V trimmed by 3 bases and J by 1 base, 4 bases remained unmatched. Germline V lookup: CDR1 SGHDT, CDR2 YYEEEE. The CDR3 length is 15 residues. CDR3 loop: CASSSAGQGNTEAFF. For the CDR3, the DNA is TGTGCCAGCAGCTCGGCGGGACAGGGGAACACTGAAGCTTTCTTT.